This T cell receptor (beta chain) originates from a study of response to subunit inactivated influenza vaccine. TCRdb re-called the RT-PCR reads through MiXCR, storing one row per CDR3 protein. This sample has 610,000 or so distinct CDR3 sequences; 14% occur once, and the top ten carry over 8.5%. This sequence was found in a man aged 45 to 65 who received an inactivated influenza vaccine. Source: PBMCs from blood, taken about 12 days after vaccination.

The DNA for the CDR3 is TGCGCCAGCAGCTGGATTGGGGGCCCGAACACTGAAGCTTTCTTT. Translating it yields CASSWIGGPNTEAFF. The chain uses TRBV5-1 and TRBJ1-1, with D possibly being TRBD1 (6 bases). This CDR3 is 15 amino acids long. Germline-derived CDR1 and CDR2 are SGHRS and YFSETQ. V was pared by 3 bases and J by 1 base, with 13 bases between.